The T cell receptor (beta chain) described here comes from a study of T cell changes during pregnancy in multiple sclerosis. Per the germline V gene, CDR1 is LNHDA and CDR2 is SQIVND (reference sequence). CDR3 length: 14 residues. V was shortened by 4 bases and J by 3 bases, with 12 bases between the two germline ends. The assay was immunoSEQ multiplex PCR, and TCRdb's table has in-frame clones only and misses some. The table has about 97,000 clones, 90% seen once. The TCR was taken from a female donor in good health, enrolled as a control in a pregnancy study. The specimen comprised peripheral blood, sampled in the second trimester of pregnancy. This chain joins TRBV19 and TRBJ1-1; no clear D. DNA for the CDR3: TGTGCCAGTAGTAAAAGGTTCGGGTACACTGAAGCTTTCTTT. It encodes CASSKRFGYTEAFF.